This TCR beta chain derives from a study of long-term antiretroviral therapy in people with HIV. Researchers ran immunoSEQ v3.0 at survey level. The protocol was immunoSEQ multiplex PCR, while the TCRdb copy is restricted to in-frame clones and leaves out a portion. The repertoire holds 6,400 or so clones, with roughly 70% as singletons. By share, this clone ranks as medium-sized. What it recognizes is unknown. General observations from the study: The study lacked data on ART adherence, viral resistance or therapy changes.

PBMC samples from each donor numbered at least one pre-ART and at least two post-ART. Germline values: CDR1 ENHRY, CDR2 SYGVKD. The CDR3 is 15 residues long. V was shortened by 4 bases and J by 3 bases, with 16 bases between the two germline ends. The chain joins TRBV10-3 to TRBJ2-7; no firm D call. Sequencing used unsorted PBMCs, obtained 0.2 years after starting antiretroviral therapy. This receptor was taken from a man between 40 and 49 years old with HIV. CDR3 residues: CAISGSDQPGYEQYF. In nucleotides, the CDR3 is TGTGCCATCAGTGGATCGGACCAACCGGGCTACGAGCAGTACTTC.